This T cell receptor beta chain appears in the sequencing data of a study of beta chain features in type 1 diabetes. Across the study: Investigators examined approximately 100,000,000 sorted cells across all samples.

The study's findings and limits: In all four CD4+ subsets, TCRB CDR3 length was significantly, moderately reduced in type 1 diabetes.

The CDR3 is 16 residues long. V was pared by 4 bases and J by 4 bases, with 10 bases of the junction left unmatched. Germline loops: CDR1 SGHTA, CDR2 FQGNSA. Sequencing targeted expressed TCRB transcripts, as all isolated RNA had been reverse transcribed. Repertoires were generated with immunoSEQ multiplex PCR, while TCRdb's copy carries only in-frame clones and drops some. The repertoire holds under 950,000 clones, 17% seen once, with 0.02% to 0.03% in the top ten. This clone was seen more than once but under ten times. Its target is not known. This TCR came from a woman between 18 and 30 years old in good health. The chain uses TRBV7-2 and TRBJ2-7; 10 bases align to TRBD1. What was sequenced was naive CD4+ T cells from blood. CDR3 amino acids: CASSSSSGTGVYEQYF. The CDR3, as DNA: TGTGCCAGCAGCTCCAGTTCGGGGACAGGGGTATACGAGCAGTACTTC.